This is a list of T cell receptor beta chains from one sample in a study of T cell responses to AZD1222 COVID-19 vaccine. Clones were read by immunoSEQ multiplex PCR, and TCRdb kept only the in-frame ones, dropping some. The table records some 130,000 clones, 70% to 90% of them present only once. Sequencing was performed on peripheral blood, taken on day 0 of AZD1222 vaccination. These receptors all come from an adult in good health. CDR3s include the opening cysteine and the closing phenylalanine or tryptophan. A D gene is named only where the DNA matches it firmly. Clone size, where shown, is once, few, many, or a class for clones that have expanded.

D: NA; J: TRBJ1-4; size: NA; V: TRBV5-4; DNA: TGTGCCAGCAGCTCACCCTCTAATGAAAAACTGTTTTTT; CDR3: CASSSPSNEKLFF
D: NA; J: TRBJ1-1; size: NA; V: TRBV5-5; DNA: TGTGCCAGCAGCTCCCGGGGAACTGAAGCTTTCTTT; CDR3: CASSSRGTEAFF
D: NA; J: TRBJ1-2; size: few; V: TRBV6-5; DNA: TGTGCCAGCAGTTTCGACCGATCTTACAACTATGGCTACACCTTC; CDR3: CASSFDRSYNYGYTF
D: NA; J: TRBJ2-3; size: NA; V: TRBV5-5; DNA: TGTGCCAGCAGCCTACCAGGCACAGATACGCAGTATTTT; CDR3: CASSLPGTDTQYF
D: TRBD2; J: TRBJ2-7; size: NA; V: TRBV27; DNA: TGTGCCAGCAGATACCTCGGGGGGGCTGACTACGAGCAGTACTTC; CDR3: CASRYLGGADYEQYF
D: NA; J: TRBJ2-7; size: NA; V: TRBV5-5; DNA: TGTGCCAGCATACCACCGGGACGGGGATACGAGCAGTACTTC; CDR3: CASIPPGRGYEQYF
D: NA; J: TRBJ1-5; size: NA; V: TRBV2; DNA: TGTGCCAGCAGTGAAGGACAGCGTACCAATCAGCCCCAGCATTTT; CDR3: CASSEGQRTNQPQHF
D: NA; J: TRBJ1-6; size: NA; V: TRBV15; DNA: TGTGCCACCAGCAGGCCCCCCGGGGGCACCTATAATTCACCCCTCCACTTT; CDR3: CATSRPPGGTYNSPLHF
D: TRBD2; J: TRBJ2-1; size: NA; V: TRBV9; DNA: TGTGCCAGCAGCGTCCGGCTAGCGGGAGGTGGATCCTACAATGAGCAGTTCTTC; CDR3: CASSVRLAGGGSYNEQFF
D: NA; J: TRBJ1-1; size: NA; V: TRBV11-3; DNA: TGTGCCAGCAGCTTTCTGAAAGGAACTGAAGCTTTCTTT; CDR3: CASSFLKGTEAFF
D: NA; J: TRBJ1-2; size: NA; V: TRBV13; DNA: TGTGCCAGCAGCCGCCGGGGCTATGGCTACACCTTC; CDR3: CASSRRGYGYTF